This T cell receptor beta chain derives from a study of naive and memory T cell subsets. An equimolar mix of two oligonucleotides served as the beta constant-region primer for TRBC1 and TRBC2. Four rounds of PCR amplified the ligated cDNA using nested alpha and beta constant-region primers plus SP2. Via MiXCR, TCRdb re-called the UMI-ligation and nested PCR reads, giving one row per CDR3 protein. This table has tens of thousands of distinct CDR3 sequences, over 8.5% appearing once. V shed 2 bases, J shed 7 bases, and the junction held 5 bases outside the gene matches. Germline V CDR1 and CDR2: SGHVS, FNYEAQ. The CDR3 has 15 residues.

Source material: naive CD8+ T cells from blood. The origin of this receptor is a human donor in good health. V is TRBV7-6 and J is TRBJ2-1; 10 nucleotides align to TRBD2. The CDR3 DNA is TGTGCCAGCAGCTTAATAGCGGGAGGTAGGAATGAGCAGTTCTTC. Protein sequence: CASSLIAGGRNEQFF.